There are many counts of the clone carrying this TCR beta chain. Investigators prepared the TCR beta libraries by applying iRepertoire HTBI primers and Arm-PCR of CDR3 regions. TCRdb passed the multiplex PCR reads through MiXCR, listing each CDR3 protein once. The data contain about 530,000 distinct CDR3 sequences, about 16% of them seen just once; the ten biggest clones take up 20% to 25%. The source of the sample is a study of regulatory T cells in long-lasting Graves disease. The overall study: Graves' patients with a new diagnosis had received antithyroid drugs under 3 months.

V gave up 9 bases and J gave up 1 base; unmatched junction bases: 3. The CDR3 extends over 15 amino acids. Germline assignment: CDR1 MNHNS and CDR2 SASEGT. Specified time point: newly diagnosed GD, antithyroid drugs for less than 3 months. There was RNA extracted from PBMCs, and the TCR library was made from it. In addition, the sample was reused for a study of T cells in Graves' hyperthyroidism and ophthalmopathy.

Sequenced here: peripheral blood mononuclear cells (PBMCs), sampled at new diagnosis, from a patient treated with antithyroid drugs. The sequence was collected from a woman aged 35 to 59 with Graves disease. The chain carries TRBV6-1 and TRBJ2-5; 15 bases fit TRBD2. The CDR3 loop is CASGLAGGLQETQYF. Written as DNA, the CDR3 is TGTGCCAGTGGACTAGCGGGGGGGCTCCAAGAGACCCAGTACTTC.